The 5 T cell receptor beta chains below come from one sample, sequenced in a study of blood T cells in healthy people across ages. With a J-beta primer mix and a sample-barcoded 5' primer, a second PCR ran about 6 to 11 cycles. TCRdb itself ran the 5' RACE reads through MiXCR, one entry per CDR3 protein. The sample carries about 690,000 distinct CDR3 sequences, roughly two fifths recorded once. Sequencing input: blood. These receptors were collected from an elderly man in good health.

This clonotype occurred a few times. The rearrangement uses TRBV3-1 and TRBJ2-5; D call uncertain. The germline V gene encodes CDR1 LGHDT and CDR2 YNNKEL (reference sequence). This CDR3 has 14 residues. V was clipped by 6 bases and J by 11 bases, with 22 bases between them. CDR3 sequence (DNA): TGTGCCAGCAGTATGGGCGGAGTGGGTGGTGAGCAGTACTTC. Protein sequence: CASSMGGVGGEQYF.

V and J are TRBV27 and TRBJ2-2; 7 bases are shared with TRBD1. The CDR3 extends over 13 amino acids. V lost 5 bases, J lost 7 bases, and 4 bases stayed unmatched. Germline V lookup: CDR1 MNHEY, CDR2 SMNVEV (reference sequence). The CDR3 loop is CASSQDRLGELFF. The CDR3 nucleotides read TGTGCCAGCAGTCAGGACAGGCTCGGGGAGCTGTTTTTT.

This clonotype is a singleton in its sample. The J gene is TRBJ2-4, the V gene TRBV15; possibly TRBD1 for D (6 bases). TRBJ2-7 matches the DNA end more closely, so the J call is doubtful. Germline V lookup: CDR1 LNHNV, CDR2 YYDKDF (reference sequence). CDR3 length: 17 amino acids. The CDR3 is CAKNQGLDLVGAYEQYF. CDR3 coding DNA: TGTGCCAAAAACCAGGGGCTGGACCTAGTCGGGGCCTACGAGCAGTACTTC.

This clonotype appeared a few times. CDR3 in DNA: TGCGCCAGCAGCCCATCTGGGACAGGGGTCGCTGGCTACACCTTC. Its translation is CASSPSGTGVAGYTF. This sequence joins TRBV4-3 and TRBJ1-2; 10 bases match TRBD1. The CDR3 has 15 amino acids. CDR1 and CDR2 (germline): LGHNA, YSLEER. The junction had 9 bases not matched to a gene; V was cut back by 4 bases and J by 7 bases.

The table lists this clonotype with a few counts. The chain combines TRBV7-3 with TRBJ2-5; no clear D gene. The V and J ends lost 2 bases and 5 bases respectively, with 9 bases between them. The CDR3 length is 13 residues. Germline lookup yields CDR1 SGHTA and CDR2 FQGTGA. CDR3 protein: CASSLSPSETQYF. CDR3 nucleotides: TGTGCCAGCAGCTTATCTCCCTCGGAGACCCAGTACTTC.